Below are 6 T cell receptor beta chains sequenced from a single sample in a study of CD8 T cells in Susac syndrome. Reverse transcription of roughly 0.5 to 1 ug RNA used random hexamers. TCRdb re-derived calls from the immunoSEQ multiplex PCR reads in MiXCR, one entry per CDR3 protein. The sample has some 210,000 distinct CDR3 sequences; around 93% are singletons. The sequenced material came from CD4+ T cells from PBMCs. These receptor sequences come from a human donor with Susac syndrome.

The chain recombines TRBV12-3 or TRBV12-4 with TRBJ2-1, with 8 bases matching TRBD1. After removal of 2 bases from V and 13 bases from J, the junction contained 4 bases not matched to a gene. The CDR3 runs 12 residues. For the CDR3, the DNA is TGTGCCAGCAGTTTAACAGGGGGTTTCCAGTTCTTC. The encoded protein is CASSLTGGFQFF.

The V call is TRBV5-6, the J call TRBJ1-6; D unclear. The V end was cut by 0 bases, the J end by 7 bases, with 5 bases between. The V gene's germline CDR1 is SGHDT and CDR2 YYEEEE. The CDR3 sequence is 13 residues long. The DNA of the CDR3 is TGTGCCAGCAGCTTGGCAAGGAATTCACCCCTCCACTTT. Translation gives CASSLARNSPLHF.

This clonotype was recorded once. V and J are TRBV29-1 and TRBJ1-1; D ambiguous. Germline values: CDR1 SQVTM, CDR2 ANQGSEA. Trimming removed 3 bases at V and 5 bases at J, with 16 bases between. CDR3 size: 14 residues. The CDR3 DNA sequence: TGCAGCGTTGACATAAGTGGTACCGGGACTGAAGCTTTCTTT. This encodes CSVDISGTGTEAFF.

This clonotype was counted only a few times. The gene calls are TRBV12-3 or TRBV12-4 and TRBJ1-1; TRBD1 is a possible D gene (6 bases). Trimming pared 5 bases from V and 1 base from J, leaving 8 bases between. This CDR3 region has 13 residues. CDR3 in amino acids: CASSPQGNTEAFF. CDR3 sequence (DNA): TGTGCCAGCAGTCCACAGGGGAACACTGAAGCTTTCTTT.

The chain uses TRBV15 and TRBJ1-5; D possibly corresponds to TRBD1 (6 bases). The V end was cut by 0 bases, the J end by 5 bases, with 14 bases between. The CDR3 runs 16 residues. CDR1 LNHNV and CDR2 YYDKDF come from the germline V gene (reference sequence). The CDR3 region is CATSRDEGGGHQPQHF. CDR3 DNA: TGTGCCACCAGCAGAGATGAAGGGGGAGGGCATCAGCCCCAGCATTTT.

The chain employs TRBV5-6 and TRBJ2-5; D gene uncertain. V was clipped by 1 base and J by 5 bases, with 21 bases between them. CDR1 SGHDT and CDR2 YYEEEE come from the germline V gene. The length of the CDR3 is 17 residues. For the CDR3, the DNA is TGTGCCAGCAGCTTGTTGATCGGCCTTCCTTCGACGGAGACCCAGTACTTC. This translates into CASSLLIGLPSTETQYF.